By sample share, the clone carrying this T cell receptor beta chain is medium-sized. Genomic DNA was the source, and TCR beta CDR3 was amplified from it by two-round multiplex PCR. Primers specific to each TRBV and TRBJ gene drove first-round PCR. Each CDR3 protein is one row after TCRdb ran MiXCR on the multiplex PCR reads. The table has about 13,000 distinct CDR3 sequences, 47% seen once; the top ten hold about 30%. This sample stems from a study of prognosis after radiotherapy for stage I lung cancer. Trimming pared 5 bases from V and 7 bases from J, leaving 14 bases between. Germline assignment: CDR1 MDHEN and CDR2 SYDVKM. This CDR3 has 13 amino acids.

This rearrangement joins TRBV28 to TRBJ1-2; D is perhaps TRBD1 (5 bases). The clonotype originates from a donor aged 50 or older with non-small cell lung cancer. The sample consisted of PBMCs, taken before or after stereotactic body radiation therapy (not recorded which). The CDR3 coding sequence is TGTGCCAGCAGTCCCGGGGGTCCGCGTGGCTACACCTTC. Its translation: CASSPGGPRGYTF.